This T cell receptor (beta chain) was captured by sequencing in a study of shared clonotypes between healthy human individuals. Data came from immunoSEQ multiplex PCR; TCRdb stores just in-frame clones and leaves some out. The sample yields about 1 million clones, 60% to 80% seen once. Germline values: CDR1 SQVTM, CDR2 ANQGSEA. This CDR3 has 16 residues. V was shortened by 5 bases and J by 2 bases, with 18 bases between the two germline ends. All donors qualified as healthy HIV-negative adults and had experienced no recent acute infections or vaccinations. Naive CD45RA+ and memory CD45RA-negative subsets were split from CD4+ cells. This clone was detected only a few times.

The chain joins TRBV29-1 to TRBJ2-2, with D tentatively TRBD1 or TRBD2 (6 bases each). The clonotype comes from a man between 18 and 29 years old in good health. Material: memory CD4+ T cells sorted from blood. Regarding subset: CD45RA-negative fraction. The CDR3 nucleotides are TGCAGCGTTCACCTCCGAGGGGGGCGCAACACCGGGGAGCTGTTTTTT. Its translation is CSVHLRGGRNTGELFF.